Presented here are 18 T cell receptor beta chains from one specimen sequenced in a study of T cell responses to AZD1222 COVID-19 vaccine. Using immunoSEQ multiplex PCR, the repertoire was profiled, and TCRdb retains in-frame clones only, with some absent. Among 150,000 to 200,000 clones listed, just over 90% were seen once. The sequences come from peripheral blood, collected 28 days after the second AZD1222 dose. The receptors stem from an adult who received the AZD1222 COVID-19 vaccine.

The V and J genes are TRBV10-3 and TRBJ2-4; 9 bases agree with TRBD2. The germline gives CDR1 ENHRY, CDR2 SYGVKD. CDR3 length equals 13 residues. Trimming at V came to 4 bases and at J to 9 bases, leaving 4 bases not matched to a gene. As DNA, the CDR3 is TGTGCCATCAGTGGGACTAGCGAGGGCATTCAGTACTTC. This sequence encodes CAISGTSEGIQYF.

V is TRBV7-8 and J is TRBJ2-7; 10 nucleotides align to TRBD2. The CDR3 covers 16 residues. Germline V lookup: CDR1 SGHVS, CDR2 FQNEAQ. The junction had 6 bases not matched to a gene; V was cut back by 4 bases and J by 0 bases. This CDR3 reads CASSYLGTSVSYEQYF. The CDR3 coding sequence is TGTGCCAGCAGCTACCTGGGGACTAGCGTCTCCTACGAGCAGTACTTC.

The CDR3 bases are TGTGCCAGCCTATCGGGTACGACTAATGAAAAACTGTTTTTT. Translated: CASLSGTTNEKLFF. The rearrangement uses TRBV28 and TRBJ1-4, with unresolved D. Trimming removed 8 bases from V and 2 bases from J, with 12 bases in between. There are 14 residues in the CDR3. CDR1 is MDHEN, CDR2 SYDVKM, per germline.

This chain joins TRBV15 and TRBJ1-5, with no clear D. Between the trimmed V and J ends, which lost 0 bases and 0 bases, there was a span of 9 bases. The germline V gene encodes CDR1 LNHNV and CDR2 YYDKDF (reference sequence). CDR3 length: 16 residues. CDR3 nucleotide sequence: TGTGCCACCAGCAGAGATGGTGGAAATAGCAATCAGCCCCAGCATTTT. The encoded protein is CATSRDGGNSNQPQHF.

This clone was seen a single time. This chain connects TRBV7-9 to TRBJ2-1, with D unresolved. The CDR3 sequence is 14 residues long. V lost 1 base and J lost 2, with 6 bases in between. CDR1 SEHNR and CDR2 FQNEAQ come from the germline V gene (reference sequence). The CDR3 DNA reads as TGTGCCAGCAGCTTAGGGCACCCCTACAATGAGCAGTTCTTC. Amino acids: CASSLGHPYNEQFF. The variable domain in full, with the rest retrieved from reference TRBV7-9 and TRBJ2-1, is DTGVSQNPRHKITKRGQNVTFRCDPISEHNRLYWYRQTLGQGPEFLTYFQNEAQLEKSRLLSDRFSAERPKGSFSTLEIQRTEQGDSAMYLCASSLGHPYNEQFFGPGTRLTVL.

J is TRBJ1-1 and V is TRBV9; a weak D match, TRBD1 (6 bases). Trimming pared 6 bases from V and 4 bases from J, leaving 16 bases between. CDR1 and CDR2 (germline): SGDLS, YYNGEE. The CDR3 is 14 residues long. As DNA, the CDR3 is TGTGCCAGCAAGAGGGGGGTGACCGGCACTGAAGCTTTCTTT. Encoded protein: CASKRGVTGTEAFF.

The sample holds one count of this clone. The rearrangement joins TRBV7-6 to TRBJ2-7; 8 nucleotides align to TRBD1. Trimming at V came to 5 bases and at J to 1 base, leaving 7 bases not matched to a gene. This CDR3 has 15 residues. The V gene's germline CDR1 is SGHVS and CDR2 FNYEAQ. The CDR3 DNA follows: TGTGCCAGCAGCCCAACTGGACAGGGTTCCTACGAGCAGTACTTC. Translated, it gives CASSPTGQGSYEQYF.

The chain uses TRBV7-2 and TRBJ1-1; D uncertain. Germline V lookup: CDR1 SGHTA, CDR2 FQGNSA. This CDR3 contains 14 residues. V lost 1 base and J lost 0, with 6 bases in between. For the CDR3, the DNA is TGTGCCAGCAGCTTAGGCAGACTGAACACTGAAGCTTTCTTT. Translation gives CASSLGRLNTEAFF.

The chain joins TRBV6-5 to TRBJ1-1; 7 bases agree with TRBD1. This CDR3 comprises 14 residues. Germline V gene data show CDR1 as MNHEY and CDR2 as SVGAGI. With 6 bases clipped from V and 2 bases from J, the junction kept 6 bases outside the gene matches. This chain's CDR3 is CASRGQDGNTEAFF. DNA for the CDR3: TGTGCCAGCAGAGGACAGGATGGAAACACTGAAGCTTTCTTT.

This chain uses TRBV19 with TRBJ1-3, with D unclear. The CDR3 loop spans 15 amino acids. Trimming shortened V by 6 bases and J by 4 bases, and 16 bases separated the two germline ends. In germline, CDR1 is LNHDA, CDR2 SQIVND (reference sequence). This chain's CDR3 is CASSARALGGNTIYF. The DNA of the CDR3 is TGTGCCAGTAGCGCCCGGGCCTTAGGAGGAAACACCATATATTTT.

V is TRBV19 and J is TRBJ2-1; D unclear. The V end was cut by 4 bases, the J end by 9 bases, with 13 bases between. The CDR3 loop spans 13 amino acids. The germline V gene encodes CDR1 LNHDA and CDR2 SQIVND (reference sequence). Written as DNA, the CDR3 is TGTGCCAGTAGTACTACAGTGCGGCCTGAGCAGTTCTTC. It translates to CASSTTVRPEQFF.

V gene TRBV9 combines with J gene TRBJ2-1, with a weak D call TRBD1 (7 bases). The ends were cut back, 7 bases at V and 7 bases at J, with 15 bases in the middle. The CDR3 has 13 residues. CDR1 and CDR2 from the germline V gene are SGDLS and YYNGEE. CDR3 sequence (DNA): TGTGCCAGCGCCGCCAGGGGGAGGAATGAGCAGTTCTTC. This sequence encodes CASAARGRNEQFF.

This chain links TRBV6-1 with TRBJ2-3; D gene uncertain. CDR3 length equals 15 residues. Germline CDR1 MNHNS, CDR2 SASEGT. Trimming took 1 base from V and 0 from J, leaving 8 bases between them. The CDR3 here is CASSEGVRSTDTQYF. The CDR3 DNA follows: TGTGCCAGCAGTGAAGGGGTCAGAAGCACAGATACGCAGTATTTT.

The V and J genes are TRBV28 and TRBJ1-3; D uncertain. The CDR3 runs 16 residues. Trimming removed 6 bases at V and 4 bases at J, with 19 bases between. From germline, CDR1 is MDHEN and CDR2 SYDVKM. In DNA, the CDR3 is TGTGCCAGCAGCCTAGGCAAGGGAGAACCCGGAAACACCATATATTTT. This encodes CASSLGKGEPGNTIYF.

V and J are TRBV4-2 and TRBJ1-5; D gene unclear. Looked up from germline, CDR1 is LGHNA and CDR2 is YNFKEQ. The CDR3 runs to 16 residues. The germline V and J ends were trimmed by 4 bases and 2 bases, with 15 bases remaining between them. The CDR3 here is CASSPTRSTGNQPQHF. The DNA of the CDR3 is TGTGCCAGCAGCCCGACACGTTCAACGGGCAATCAGCCCCAGCATTTT.

The rearrangement uses TRBV7-2 and TRBJ1-6, with D perhaps matching TRBD1 (5 bases). The CDR3 consists of 15 residues. Trimming took off 5 bases at V and 7 bases at J, with 15 bases between the two ends. Germline V gene lookup returns CDR1 SGHTA and CDR2 FQGNSA. Here the CDR3 reads CASSGGRDRNSPLHF. The CDR3 DNA is TGTGCCAGCAGCGGCGGGCGTGACAGAAATTCACCCCTCCACTTT.

The chain employs TRBV24-1 and TRBJ1-2; D uncertain. CDR1 KGHDR and CDR2 SFDVKD come from the germline V gene. The length of the CDR3 is 13 residues. Trimming cost V 4 bases and J 8 bases, with 13 bases left between them. The CDR3 loop is CATSEGSADGYTF. The CDR3 coding sequence is TGTGCCACCAGTGAGGGGTCTGCCGACGGCTACACCTTC.

V and J are TRBV7-9 and TRBJ1-1; 9 nucleotides line up with TRBD1. Unmatched junction bases numbered 2, after V lost 5 bases and J lost 1 base. Germline loops: CDR1 SEHNR, CDR2 FQNEAQ (reference sequence). The CDR3 is 14 amino acids. Here the CDR3 DNA reads TGTGCCAGCAGCCTGGGACAGGGGAACACTGAAGCTTTCTTT. Amino acid sequence: CASSLGQGNTEAFF.